Presented here are 27 T cell receptor beta chains from one specimen sequenced in a study of post-analysis software for immune sequencing data. cDNA libraries for TCR beta contained unique molecular identifiers. Via MiXCR, TCRdb re-called the PCR reads, giving one row per CDR3 protein. This table has about 820,000 distinct CDR3 sequences, roughly 50% appearing once. No antigen is known for these receptors. Study outcomes and limitations: TRBV5-6, TRBV5-1 and TRBV20-1 were among five TRBV segments more frequent in patients than controls.

The sample comprised blood. Receptor source: a girl aged 10 to 17 with multiple sclerosis.

The chain has TRBV7-2 and TRBJ2-1, with TRBD1 matching over 11 bases. Germline loops: CDR1 SGHTA, CDR2 FQGNSA. With V trimmed by 7 bases and J by 14 bases, 10 bases remained unmatched. This CDR3 has 13 residues. CDR3 in amino acids: CASTHPDRGQEFF. Here the CDR3 DNA reads TGTGCCAGCACACACCCGGACAGGGGGCAGGAGTTCTTC.

V is TRBV6-5 and J is TRBJ1-4; 10 nucleotides align to TRBD1. The CDR3 has 14 residues. J was trimmed by 8 bases and V by 8 bases; bases with no gene match: 8. Germline CDR1 and CDR2: MNHEY and SVGAGI. The CDR3 nucleotides are TGTGCCAGCGGCAGACAGGGGGCTTGGGAAAAACTGTTTTTT. It encodes CASGRQGAWEKLFF.

This clonotype was detected only once. The CDR3 coding sequence is TGTGCCAGCAGCAGAACTAGCGGGATAATCACAGATACGCAGTATTTT. It yields the protein CASSRTSGIITDTQYF. This chain links TRBV28 with TRBJ2-3; 10 nucleotides line up with TRBD2. Looked up from germline, CDR1 is MDHEN and CDR2 is SYDVKM. With V trimmed by 6 bases and J by 2 bases, 8 bases remained unmatched. The CDR3 has 16 amino acids.

This clonotype has only a few counts. CDR3: CSVVSRGQGATEAFF. CDR3 coding DNA: TGCAGCGTTGTTAGCCGTGGACAGGGGGCCACTGAAGCTTTCTTT. The chain carries TRBV29-1 and TRBJ1-1; 11 nucleotides match TRBD1. V lost 4 bases, J lost 4 bases, and 8 bases stayed unmatched. The germline CDR1 and CDR2 sequences are SQVTM and ANQGSEA. The CDR3 length is 15 residues. Full variable domain (missing parts from reference TRBV29-1 and TRBJ1-1): SAVISQKPSRDICQRGTSLTIQCQVDSQVTMMFWYRQQPGQSLTLIATANQGSEATYESGFVIDKFPISRPNLTFSTLTVSNMSPEDSSIYLCSVVSRGQGATEAFFGQGTRLTVV.

The chain uses TRBV9 and TRBJ2-3, with D unclear. The V gene's germline CDR1 is SGDLS and CDR2 YYNGEE. The CDR3 runs 14 residues. V lost 0 bases and J 5 bases, leaving 10 bases between the germline ends. The DNA of the CDR3 is TGTGCCAGCAGCGTAGCAGGCAGACAAGATACGCAGTATTTT. Translation: CASSVAGRQDTQYF. The whole variable domain, remainder taken from reference TRBV9 and TRBJ2-3, is DSGVTQTPKHLITATGQRVTLRCSPRSGDLSVYWYQQSLDQGLQFLIQYYNGEERAKGNILERFSAQQFPDLHSELNLSSLELGDSALYFCASSVAGRQDTQYFGPGTRLTVL.

This clonotype was seen a handful of times. The chain employs TRBV30 and TRBJ1-2; possible D gene TRBD1, 6 bases. This CDR3 has 13 amino acids. V was trimmed by 2 bases and J by 8 bases, leaving 15 bases between them. Germline loops: CDR1 GTSNPN, CDR2 SVGIG (reference sequence). The CDR3 nucleotides are TGTGCCTGGAGTACCCGGGGGGCGGGGGGCTACACCTTC. It specifies CAWSTRGAGGYTF. Looking up the rest from reference TRBV30 and TRBJ1-2 gives the full variable domain: SQTIHQWPATLVQPVGSPLSLECTVEGTSNPNLYWYRQAAGRGLQLLFYSVGIGQISSEVPQNLSASRPQDRQFILSSKKLLLSDSGFYLCAWSTRGAGGYTFGSGTRLTVV.

This clonotype was seen more than once but under ten times. The chain combines TRBV29-1 with TRBJ2-1; D perhaps matches TRBD2 (6 bases). V was shortened by 0 bases and J by 2 bases, with 11 bases between the two germline ends. This CDR3 has 15 amino acids. Germline V CDR1 and CDR2: SQVTM, ANQGSEA. CDR3 region: CSVEDGSRPYNEQFF. The CDR3 DNA reads as TGCAGCGTTGAAGACGGGAGCAGACCCTACAATGAGCAGTTCTTC.

This clonotype came up a few times. The chain employs TRBV7-2 and TRBJ2-7; D gene unclear. The V and J ends lost 2 bases and 1 base respectively, with 15 bases between them. This CDR3 region has 16 residues. Germline V gene data show CDR1 as SGHTA and CDR2 as FQGNSA. DNA for the CDR3: TGTGCCAGCAGCTTATTGTCCCTAACCCTGTCCTACGAGCAGTACTTC. This encodes CASSLLSLTLSYEQYF.

V usage is TRBV6-5 and J usage is TRBJ2-7; 8 bases match TRBD2. The CDR3 runs to 15 residues. Trimming cost V 7 bases and J 5 bases; bases outside gene matches: 13. CDR1 is MNHEY, CDR2 SVGAGI, per germline. CDR3 sequence: CASTFHSGRLNEQYF. Written as DNA, the CDR3 is TGTGCCAGCACCTTTCACAGCGGGAGACTGAACGAGCAGTACTTC.

The V and J genes are TRBV10-3 and TRBJ2-3; D is ambiguous. Trimming left V 4 bases short and J 4 bases short, with 12 bases between. The CDR3 spans 14 residues. Germline lookup yields CDR1 ENHRY and CDR2 SYGVKD. CDR3 nucleotide sequence: TGTGCCATCAGTGTAGGGCCTCGCGCAGATACGCAGTATTTT. It translates to CAISVGPRADTQYF.

This clonotype was recorded at least ten times. This chain links TRBV5-1 with TRBJ2-3; D gene ambiguous. The ends were cut back, 0 bases at V and 5 bases at J, with 7 bases in the middle. The germline V gene has CDR1 SGHRS and CDR2 YFSETQ. The CDR3 spans 13 residues. The CDR3 loop is CASSLGPKDTQYF. In DNA form, the CDR3 reads TGCGCCAGCAGCTTGGGGCCTAAAGATACGCAGTATTTT.

This clonotype was observed a few times. J is TRBJ2-4 and V is TRBV21-1; TRBD2 is the table's D call, not checked against the DNA. TRBJ2-7 matches the DNA end more closely, so the J call is doubtful. TRBV21-1 corresponds to a pseudogene. The CDR3 covers 16 residues. The CDR3: CASSRGRGAGECEQYF. Written as DNA, the CDR3 is TGTGCCAGCAGCCGCGGCAGGGGAGCGGGAGAATGCGAGCAGTACTTC.

A remark on this clonotype: An end of the junction differs from the germline gene, which may be a read error. This chain uses TRBV24-1 with TRBJ2-5, with D perhaps TRBD2 (5 bases). The germline CDR1 and CDR2 sequences are KGHDR and SFDVKD. The CDR3 spans 13 residues. The CDR3 protein is CAISSSLKETQYF. CDR3 in DNA: TGTGCCATCAGTTCTAGCCTTAAAGAGACCCAGTACTTC.

This clonotype came up a few times. Here the CDR3 reads CASSINREKAYEQYF. The CDR3 nucleotides read TGCGCCAGCAGCATTAACAGGGAAAAGGCCTACGAGCAGTACTTC. The rearrangement uses TRBV5-1 and TRBJ2-7; a weak D match, TRBD1 (6 bases). The CDR3 is made up of 15 amino acids. Trimming pared 4 bases from V and 2 bases from J, leaving 16 bases between. Germline CDR1 reads SGHRS; CDR2 reads YFSETQ.

V and J are TRBV7-6 and TRBJ1-6; TRBD1 aligns across 11 bases. Germline V gene sequence: CDR1 SGHVS, CDR2 FNYEAQ. The V gene end was trimmed by 4 bases and the J gene end by 7 bases; junction bases not matched to a gene: 3. The CDR3 has 15 amino acids. The CDR3 sequence is CASSWDRGENSPLHF. CDR3 sequence (DNA): TGTGCCAGCAGCTGGGACAGGGGGGAGAATTCACCCCTCCACTTT.

This clonotype was detected a few times. DNA of the CDR3: TGTGCCAGCAGTTACAGAAACTTACGGACTAGCGGGAGCTACGAGCAGTACTTC. It is translated as CASSYRNLRTSGSYEQYF. The rearrangement links TRBV6-5 to TRBJ2-7, with 13 nucleotides matching TRBD2. CDR3 length: 18 residues. V trimming: 2 bases; J trimming: 3 bases; junction bases outside the gene matches: 10. Germline CDR1 reads MNHEY; CDR2 reads SVGAGI.

This clonotype has a handful of counts. CDR3: CASSRGRDTSRREAFF. CDR3 coding DNA: TGCGCCAGCAGCAGGGGGAGGGACACCAGCCGACGCGAAGCTTTCTTT. The chain links TRBV5-1 to TRBJ1-1, with D perhaps matching TRBD1 (6 bases). The CDR3 consists of 16 residues. Germline V gene sequence: CDR1 SGHRS, CDR2 YFSETQ. V was trimmed by 4 bases and J by 8 bases, leaving 24 bases between them.

This clonotype has only one observation. This sequence joins TRBV29-1 and TRBJ2-5; the D gene is possibly TRBD1 (6 bases). Germline CDR1 SQVTM, CDR2 ANQGSEA. The CDR3 consists of 16 residues. The germline V and J ends were trimmed by 6 bases and 4 bases, with 24 bases remaining between them. As DNA, the CDR3 is TGCAGCGTCCTTGAAGATGAACACAGGGTGGGAGAGACCCAGTACTTC. This sequence encodes CSVLEDEHRVGETQYF.

This clonotype was seen a few times. V and J are TRBV11-1 and TRBJ2-7; TRBD1 aligns across 10 bases. The V and J ends lost 5 bases and 3 bases, in that order; junction bases with no gene match: 4. Germline V CDR1 and CDR2: SGHAT, FQDESV (reference sequence). The CDR3 contains 14 residues. The CDR3 loop reads CASSGRDRGYEQYF. The CDR3 nucleotides are TGTGCCAGCAGCGGTCGGGACAGGGGCTACGAGCAGTACTTC.

CDR3 bases: TGCAGCGTTGATTGGGGCAGGGGAGACACTGAAGCTTTCTTT. As protein: CSVDWGRGDTEAFF. This sequence joins TRBV29-1 and TRBJ1-1, with D tentatively TRBD1 (6 bases). V was clipped by 3 bases and J by 3 bases, with 14 bases between them. The CDR3 sequence is 14 residues long. Germline CDR1 SQVTM, CDR2 ANQGSEA. The full variable domain, with the rest looked up from reference TRBV29-1 and TRBJ1-1, is SAVISQKPSRDICQRGTSLTIQCQVDSQVTMMFWYRQQPGQSLTLIATANQGSEATYESGFVIDKFPISRPNLTFSTLTVSNMSPEDSSIYLCSVDWGRGDTEAFFGQGTRLTVV.

The DNA of the CDR3 is TGTGCCAGCAGCCGGGACAGGGCTATCGGGGAGCTGTTTTTT. It yields the protein CASSRDRAIGELFF. This chain connects TRBV7-3 to TRBJ2-2, with TRBD1 matching 9 bases. This CDR3 region has 14 residues. The germline V gene has CDR1 SGHTA and CDR2 FQGTGA. J was trimmed by 7 bases and V by 5 bases; bases with no gene match: 5. Complete variable domain (other parts from reference TRBV7-3 and TRBJ2-2): GAGVSQTPSNKVTEKGKYVELRCDPISGHTALYWYRQSLGQGPEFLIYFQGTGAADDSGLPNDRFFAVRPEGSVSTLKIQRTERGDSAVYLCASSRDRAIGELFFGEGSRLTVL.

J is TRBJ1-2 and V is TRBV5-1; 8 nucleotides match TRBD1. V gave up 4 bases and J gave up 6 bases; unmatched junction bases: 5. The CDR3 covers 13 residues. Germline-derived CDR1 and CDR2 are SGHRS and YFSETQ. DNA of the CDR3: TGCGCCAGCAGCAAGACAGGGGTGGATGGCTACACCTTC. Translation gives CASSKTGVDGYTF. The full variable domain, completed using reference TRBV5-1 and TRBJ1-2, is KAGVTQTPRYLIKTRGQQVTLSCSPISGHRSVSWYQQTPGQGLQFLFEYFSETQRNKGNFPGRFSGRQFSNSRSEMNVSTLELGDSALYLCASSKTGVDGYTFGSGTRLTVV.

This chain uses TRBV5-6 with TRBJ1-2; 7 nucleotides match TRBD1. CDR3 size: 17 residues. CDR1 and CDR2 from the germline V gene are SGHDT and YYEEEE. The junction had 13 bases not matched to a gene; V was cut back by 1 base and J by 4 bases. This CDR3 is CASSLLRDSEGSYGYTF. CDR3 nucleotides: TGTGCCAGCAGCTTGTTGCGGGACAGTGAGGGAAGCTATGGCTACACCTTC.

V and J are TRBV7-9 and TRBJ2-7; D possibly corresponds to TRBD2 (6 bases). The CDR3 runs 13 residues. Germline V gives CDR1 SEHNR, CDR2 FQNEAQ (reference sequence). Trimming pared 0 bases from V and 6 bases from J, leaving 9 bases between. The DNA for the CDR3 is TGTGCCAGCAGCTTAGCGGGGCGGGGCGAGCAGTACTTC. This sequence encodes CASSLAGRGEQYF.

This clonotype was seen more than once but under ten times. V gene TRBV6-5 combines with J gene TRBJ2-7, with D possibly being TRBD1 (5 bases). This CDR3 has 12 amino acids. Germline CDR1 MNHEY, CDR2 SVGAGI. Trimming took 7 bases from V and 6 from J, leaving 13 bases between them. CDR3 coding DNA: TGTGCCAGCAAAGGGGCCAACGGCGAGCAGTACTTC. Protein: CASKGANGEQYF.

The chain is built from TRBV6-4 and TRBJ1-2, with unresolved D. Trimming removed 4 bases from V and 0 bases from J, with 15 bases in between. The CDR3 is made up of 16 amino acids. Germline values: CDR1 MRHNA, CDR2 SNTAGT. CDR3: CASSARPAAANYGYTF. As DNA, the CDR3 is TGTGCCAGCAGTGCCCGACCGGCCGCGGCTAACTATGGCTACACCTTC.

The table lists this clonotype with a count of one. The genes are TRBV5-1 and TRBJ1-2; the match to TRBD1 covers 9 bases. Germline CDR1 SGHRS, CDR2 YFSETQ. The CDR3 loop spans 16 amino acids. The ends lost 2 bases at V and 4 bases at J; junction bases unmatched: 9. The chain's CDR3 is CASSLQPGQGAYGYTF. The CDR3 coding sequence is TGCGCCAGCAGCTTACAACCGGGACAGGGTGCCTATGGCTACACCTTC.